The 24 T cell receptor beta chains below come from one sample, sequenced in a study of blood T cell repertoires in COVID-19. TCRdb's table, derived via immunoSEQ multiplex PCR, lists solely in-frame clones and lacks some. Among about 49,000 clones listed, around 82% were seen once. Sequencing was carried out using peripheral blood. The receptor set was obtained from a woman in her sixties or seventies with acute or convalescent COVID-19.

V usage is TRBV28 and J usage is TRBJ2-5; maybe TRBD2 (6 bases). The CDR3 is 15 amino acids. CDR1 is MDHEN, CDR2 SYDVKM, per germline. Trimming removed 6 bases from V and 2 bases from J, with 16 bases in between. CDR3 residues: CASRWGVAAQETQYF. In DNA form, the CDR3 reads TGTGCCAGCAGATGGGGGGTAGCGGCTCAAGAGACCCAGTACTTC.

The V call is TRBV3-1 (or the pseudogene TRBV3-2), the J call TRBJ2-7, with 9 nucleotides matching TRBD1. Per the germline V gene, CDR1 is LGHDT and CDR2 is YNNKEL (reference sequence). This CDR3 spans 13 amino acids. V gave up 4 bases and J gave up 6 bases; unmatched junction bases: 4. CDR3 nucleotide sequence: TGTGCCAGCAGCCTGGGACAGGGCGGCGAGCAGTACTTC. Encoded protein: CASSLGQGGEQYF.

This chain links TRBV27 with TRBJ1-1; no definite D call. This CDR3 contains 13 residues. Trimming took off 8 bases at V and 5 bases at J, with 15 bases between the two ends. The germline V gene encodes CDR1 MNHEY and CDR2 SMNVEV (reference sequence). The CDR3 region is CASLPRGKTEAFF. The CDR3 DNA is TGTGCCAGCCTACCTCGGGGTAAAACTGAAGCTTTCTTT.

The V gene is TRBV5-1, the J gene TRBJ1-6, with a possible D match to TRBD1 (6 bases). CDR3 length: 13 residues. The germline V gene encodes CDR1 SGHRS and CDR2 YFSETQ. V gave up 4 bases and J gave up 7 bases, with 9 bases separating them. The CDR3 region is CASSGTGNSPLHF. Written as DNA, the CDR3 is TGCGCCAGCAGCGGAACAGGGAATTCACCCCTCCACTTT.

The CDR3 DNA reads TGTGCCAGCTGGGGCGGACGATCCTACGAGCAGTACTTC. Protein: CASWGGRSYEQYF. This chain uses TRBV28 with TRBJ2-7; D may be TRBD1 (5 bases). Germline loops: CDR1 MDHEN, CDR2 SYDVKM. Trimming cost V 8 bases and J 1 base, with 12 bases left between them. The CDR3 is made up of 13 amino acids.

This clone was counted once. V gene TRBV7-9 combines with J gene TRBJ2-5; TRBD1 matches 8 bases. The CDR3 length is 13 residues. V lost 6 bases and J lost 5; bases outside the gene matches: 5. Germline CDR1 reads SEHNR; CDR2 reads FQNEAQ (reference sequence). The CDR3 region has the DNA TGTGCCAGCAGAAGACAGGGGTCGGAGACCCAGTACTTC. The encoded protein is CASRRQGSETQYF.

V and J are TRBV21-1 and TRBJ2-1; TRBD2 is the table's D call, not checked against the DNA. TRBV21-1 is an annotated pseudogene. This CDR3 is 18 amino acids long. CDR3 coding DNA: TGTGCCAGCAGCAAAGTTTATACTAGCGGGCTTTCAGACAATGAGCAGTTCTTC. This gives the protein CASSKVYTSGLSDNEQFF.

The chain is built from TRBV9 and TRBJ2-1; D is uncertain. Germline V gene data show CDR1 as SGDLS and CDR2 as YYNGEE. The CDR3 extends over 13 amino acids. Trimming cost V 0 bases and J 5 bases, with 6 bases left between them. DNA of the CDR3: TGTGCCAGCAGCGTAGAACAGCACAATGAGCAGTTCTTC. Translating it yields CASSVEQHNEQFF.

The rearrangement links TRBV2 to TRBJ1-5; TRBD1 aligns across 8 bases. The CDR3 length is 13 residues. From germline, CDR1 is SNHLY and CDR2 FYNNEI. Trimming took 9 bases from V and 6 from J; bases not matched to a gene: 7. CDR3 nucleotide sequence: TGTGCCAGTAGACAGGGGTATGTTCAGCCCCAGCATTTT. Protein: CASRQGYVQPQHF.

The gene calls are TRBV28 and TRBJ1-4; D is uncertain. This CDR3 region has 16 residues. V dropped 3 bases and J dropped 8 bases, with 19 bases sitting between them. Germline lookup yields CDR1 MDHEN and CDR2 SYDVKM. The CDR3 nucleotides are TGTGCCAGCAGTTTTCCCCACCGGGCCAGAGGGGAAAAACTGTTTTTT. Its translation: CASSFPHRARGEKLFF. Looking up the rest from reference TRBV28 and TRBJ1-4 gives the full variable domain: DVKVTQSSRYLVKRTGEKVFLECVQDMDHENMFWYRQDPGLGLRLIYFSYDVKMKEKGDIPEGYSVSREKKERFSLILESASTNQTSMYLCASSFPHRARGEKLFFGSGTQLSVL.

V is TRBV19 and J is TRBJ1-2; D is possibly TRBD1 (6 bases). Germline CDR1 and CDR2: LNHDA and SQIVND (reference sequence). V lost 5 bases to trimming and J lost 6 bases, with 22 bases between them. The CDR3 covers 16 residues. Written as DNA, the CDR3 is TGTGCCAGTAGTGCCTACACAGGGACCGCCTTGGATGGCTACACCTTC. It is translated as CASSAYTGTALDGYTF.

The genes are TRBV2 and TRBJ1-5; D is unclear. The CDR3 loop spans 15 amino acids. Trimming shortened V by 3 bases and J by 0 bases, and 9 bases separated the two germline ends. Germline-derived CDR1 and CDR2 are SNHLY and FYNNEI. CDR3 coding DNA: TGTGCCAGCAGTGAGATACGAGGTAGCAATCAGCCCCAGCATTTT. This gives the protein CASSEIRGSNQPQHF.

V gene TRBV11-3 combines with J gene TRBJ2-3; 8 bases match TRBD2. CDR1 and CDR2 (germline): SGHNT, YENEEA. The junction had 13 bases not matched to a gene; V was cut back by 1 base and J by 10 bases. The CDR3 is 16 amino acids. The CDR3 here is CASSLGPPGGPGSQYF. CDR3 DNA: TGTGCCAGCAGCTTAGGCCCGCCGGGGGGGCCCGGATCGCAGTATTTT.

The CDR3 DNA is TGCGCCAGCAGCTTTGCGGTAGATCAGCCCCAGCATTTT. This translates into CASSFAVDQPQHF. The gene calls are TRBV5-1 and TRBJ1-5, with unresolved D. Looked up from germline, CDR1 is SGHRS and CDR2 is YFSETQ. This CDR3 has 13 amino acids. The V gene lost 2 bases and the J gene lost 5 bases, with 8 bases spanning the gap.

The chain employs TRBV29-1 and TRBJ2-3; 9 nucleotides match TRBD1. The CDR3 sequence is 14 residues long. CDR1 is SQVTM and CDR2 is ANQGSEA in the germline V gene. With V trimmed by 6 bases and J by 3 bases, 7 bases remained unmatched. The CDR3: CSVKTGGRTDTQYF. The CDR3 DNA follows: TGCAGCGTCAAGACAGGGGGAAGGACAGATACGCAGTATTTT.

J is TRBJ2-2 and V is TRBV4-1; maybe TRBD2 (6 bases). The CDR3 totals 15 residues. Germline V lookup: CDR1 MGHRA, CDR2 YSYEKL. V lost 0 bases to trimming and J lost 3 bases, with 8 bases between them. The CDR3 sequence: CASSQDAGYTGELFF. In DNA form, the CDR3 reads TGCGCCAGCAGCCAAGATGCGGGGTACACCGGGGAGCTGTTTTTT.

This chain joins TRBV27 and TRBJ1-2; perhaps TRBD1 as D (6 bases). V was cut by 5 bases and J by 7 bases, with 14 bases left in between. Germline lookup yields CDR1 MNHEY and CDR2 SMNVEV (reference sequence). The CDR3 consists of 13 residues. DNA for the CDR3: TGTGCCAGCAGTACAGGGTTGGCTGCTGGCTACACCTTC. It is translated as CASSTGLAAGYTF.

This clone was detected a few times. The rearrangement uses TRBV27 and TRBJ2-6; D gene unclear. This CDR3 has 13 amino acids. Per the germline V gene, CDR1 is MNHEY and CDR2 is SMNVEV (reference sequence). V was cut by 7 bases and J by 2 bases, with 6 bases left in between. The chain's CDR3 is CASTLAGANVLTF. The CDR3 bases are TGTGCCAGCACCCTAGCTGGGGCCAACGTCCTGACTTTC.

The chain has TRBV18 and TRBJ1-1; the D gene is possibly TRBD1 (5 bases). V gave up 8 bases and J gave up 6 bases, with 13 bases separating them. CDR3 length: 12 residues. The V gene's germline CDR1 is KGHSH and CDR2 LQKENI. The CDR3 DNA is TGTGCCAGCAAACAGGCTCGCGCTGAAGCTTTCTTT. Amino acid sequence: CASKQARAEAFF.

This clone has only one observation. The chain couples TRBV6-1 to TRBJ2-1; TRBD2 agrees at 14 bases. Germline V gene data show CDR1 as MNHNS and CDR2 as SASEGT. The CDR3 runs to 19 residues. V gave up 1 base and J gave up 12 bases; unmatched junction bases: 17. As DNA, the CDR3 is TGTGCCAGCAGTGAAGGCGGGTGGACTAGCGGGAGGATTACCATAGGGCAGTTCTTC. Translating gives CASSEGGWTSGRITIGQFF.

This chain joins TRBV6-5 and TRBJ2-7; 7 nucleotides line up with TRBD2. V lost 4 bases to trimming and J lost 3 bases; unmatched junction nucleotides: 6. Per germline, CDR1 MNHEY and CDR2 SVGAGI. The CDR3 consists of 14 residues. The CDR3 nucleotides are TGTGCCAGCAGTTGGGGAGCGGGGAGCTACGAGCAGTACTTC. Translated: CASSWGAGSYEQYF.

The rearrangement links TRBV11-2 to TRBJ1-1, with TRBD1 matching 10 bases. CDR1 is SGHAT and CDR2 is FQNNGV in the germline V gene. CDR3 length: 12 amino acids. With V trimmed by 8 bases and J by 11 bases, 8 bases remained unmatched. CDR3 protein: CASGDRGQQAFF. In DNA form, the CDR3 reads TGTGCCAGCGGGGACAGGGGTCAACAGGCTTTCTTT.

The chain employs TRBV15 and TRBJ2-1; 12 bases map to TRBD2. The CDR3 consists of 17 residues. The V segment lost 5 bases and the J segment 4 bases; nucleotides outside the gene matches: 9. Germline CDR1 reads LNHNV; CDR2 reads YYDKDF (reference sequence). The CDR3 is CATSGPPGTSGYNEQFF. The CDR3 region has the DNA TGTGCCACCAGCGGTCCCCCCGGGACTAGCGGGTACAATGAGCAGTTCTTC.

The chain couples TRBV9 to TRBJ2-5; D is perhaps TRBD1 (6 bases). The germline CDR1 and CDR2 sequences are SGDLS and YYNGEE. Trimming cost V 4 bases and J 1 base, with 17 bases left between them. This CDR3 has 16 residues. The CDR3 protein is CASSPKTGGIQETQYF. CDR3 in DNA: TGTGCCAGCAGCCCAAAGACAGGAGGAATCCAAGAGACCCAGTACTTC.